This T cell receptor beta chain derives from a study of blood T cell repertoires in COVID-19. In terms of age and location, participants ranged from about 18 to 95 years and lived in roughly 22 US areas. Assignments of participants to cohorts depended upon their own reported clinical history. Germline trimming cut 3 bases from V and 9 bases from J; bases unmatched to any gene: 8. Germline V gene lookup returns CDR1 SGHTS and CDR2 YDEGEE. CDR3 size: 15 residues. Per the authors' pipeline: The authors estimated nucleated cell counts from reference gene primer amplification. Libraries were prepared by immunoSEQ multiplex PCR; TCRdb keeps only in-frame clonotypes and omits some of them. V, J and clone size reflect that table, while D and trimming were determined from the DNA. The data contain 300,000 to 400,000 clones, over 75% of them singletons.

The V gene is TRBV5-8, the J gene TRBJ1-6; TRBD1 matches 8 bases. The sequenced material came from PBMCs or T cells enriched from blood (not recorded which). The clonotype originates from a young man who had recovered from COVID-19. CDR3 DNA sequence: TGTGCCAGCAGCTCCTACAGGGGGTCCGGTTCACCCCTCCACTTT. Translated, it gives CASSSYRGSGSPLHF.